This is a list of T cell receptor beta chains from one sample in a study of T cells in Graves' hyperthyroidism and ophthalmopathy. A single record per CDR3 protein comes from TCRdb applying MiXCR to the multiplex PCR reads. The sample carries under 350,000 distinct CDR3 sequences, roughly 13% recorded once. The sample comprised blood. These receptor sequences come from a woman aged 40 to 50 with Graves' ophthalmopathy. Both conserved end residues are part of each CDR3. D genes are given only for firm matches. Rows give clone size only sometimes, using once, few, many, or a class for an expanded clone.

-,many,TRBJ1-5,TRBV3-1,TGTGCCAGCAGCCAAGGGCGCGGGCGCAATCAGCCCCAGCATTTT,CASSQGRGRNQPQHF
TRBD1,-,TRBJ2-7,TRBV4-1,TGCGCCAGCAGCATACAGACAGGGTCCTACGAGCAGTACTTC,CASSIQTGSYEQYF
-,many,TRBJ1-1,TRBV6-2/TRBV6-3,TGTGCCAGCAGTTACTCGAGTCTCGGGAGCGGGGATAACACTGAAGCTTTCTTT,CASSYSSLGSGDNTEAFF
-,few,TRBJ2-1,TRBV28,TGTGCCAGCGGAGTGGGAGATCCCTGGGTTGAGCAGTTCTTC,CASGVGDPWVEQFF
-,few,TRBJ2-7,TRBV5-6,TGTGCCAGCAGCTTCATCGGGTTGAGGGACGAGCAGTACTTC,CASSFIGLRDEQYF
TRBD1,many,TRBJ1-5,TRBV15,TGTGCCACCAGTCAAGGGGGCGAGAGCAATCAGCCCCAGCATTTT,CATSQGGESNQPQHF
-,-,TRBJ1-2,TRBV4-2,TGTGCCAGCAGACATCGACAGGAGGCACACTATGGCTACACCTTC,CASRHRQEAHYGYTF
-,many,TRBJ2-2,TRBV24-1,TGTGCCACCAGTGTTCGGACCCTCGGAACGGACACCGGGGAGCTGTTTTTT,CATSVRTLGTDTGELFF
TRBD2,-,TRBJ2-1,TRBV10-3,TGTGCCATCAGTGCCCAGCAAGGACTAGCGGGGGGCTATGAGCAGTTCTTC,CAISAQQGLAGGYEQFF
-,many,TRBJ1-2,TRBV20-1,TGCAGTGCATCCGGATCCTATGGCTACACCTTC,CSASGSYGYTF
TRBD2,many,TRBJ2-2,TRBV12-3/TRBV12-4,TGTGCCAGCAGTTTACTGGCTAGCGGCACCGGGGAGCTGTTTTTT,CASSLLASGTGELFF
-,many,TRBJ2-1,TRBV12-3/TRBV12-4,TGTGCCAGCAGCCGATCCGAGGGGGAGCCGGGTGAGCAGTTCTTC,CASSRSEGEPGEQFF
-,few,TRBJ2-2,TRBV6-1,TGTGCCAGCAAGCGGGACACCCAATCCACCGGGGAGCTGTTTTTT,CASKRDTQSTGELFF
-,-,TRBJ1-6,TRBV5-4,TGTGCCAGCAGCTTAAACAGGCGGGATTCACCCCTCCACTTT,CASSLNRRDSPLHF
TRBD2,-,TRBJ2-6,TRBV27,TGTGCCAGCAGTTCCAACGGACTAGCGGGAGTTTCTGGGGCCAACGTCCTGACTTTC,CASSSNGLAGVSGANVLTF
TRBD2,-,TRBJ2-1,TRBV4-2,TGTGCCAGCAGCCAATTCGATGGGGGAGGGACTTACAATGAGCAGTTCTTC,CASSQFDGGGTYNEQFF
TRBD2,many,TRBJ2-2,TRBV28,TGTGCCAGCAGCGACCGGGGGGGATCGAACACCGGGGAGCTGTTTTTT,CASSDRGGSNTGELFF
TRBD1,many,TRBJ1-5,TRBV20-1,TGCAGTGCTTCCCGGGACAGCGCAGGGAATCAGCCCCAGCATTTT,CSASRDSAGNQPQHF
TRBD2,few,TRBJ2-1,TRBV12-3/TRBV12-4,TGTGCCAGCAGCGGAGGGACTAGCGGAAGCAATGAGCAGTTCTTC,CASSGGTSGSNEQFF
TRBD1,-,TRBJ2-6,TRBV6-1,TGTGCCAGCAGAGAAGGGGGCCTGACCTCTGGGGCCAACGTCCTGACTTTC,CASREGGLTSGANVLTF
TRBD2,-,TRBJ2-1,TRBV6-2/TRBV6-3,TGTGCCAGCAGTTACTCGATCGGGGGGAGCAATGAGCAGTTCTTC,CASSYSIGGSNEQFF
TRBD1,many,TRBJ1-5,TRBV20-1,TGCAGTGCTCGGACAGGCCGCAATCAGCCCCAGCATTTT,CSARTGRNQPQHF
-,few,TRBJ2-7,TRBV7-9,TGTGCCAGCAGCCCCCACGCGTCTTACGAGCAGTACTTC,CASSPHASYEQYF
TRBD2,many,TRBJ2-1,TRBV27,TGTGCCAGCAGTTCTAGACTAGCGGGAGAGAACAATGAGCAGTTCTTC,CASSSRLAGENNEQFF
TRBD1,-,TRBJ1-2,TRBV5-1,TGCGCCAGCAGCCCAGGGGACAGGGAGTTCTATGGCTACACCTTC,CASSPGDREFYGYTF
-,many,TRBJ1-2,TRBV19,TGTGCCAGTAGTACCAACCGGGACTTGTATGGCTACACCTTC,CASSTNRDLYGYTF
TRBD1,many,TRBJ1-2,TRBV19,TGTGCCAGTATCCCCCCAGGGGGCAGCTATGGCTACACCTTC,CASIPPGGSYGYTF
-,many,TRBJ2-7,TRBV3-1,TGTGCCAGCAGCCAAGAATTTCCCGAGCAGTACTTC,CASSQEFPEQYF
-,-,TRBJ2-7,TRBV3-1,TGTGCCAGCAGCCCAGGGGGAGCGGGGTACGAGCAGTACTTC,CASSPGGAGYEQYF
TRBD1,few,TRBJ1-1,TRBV19,TGTGCCAGTAGTATCCGAGGGGCAGGGGGCCGGACTGAAGCTTTCTTT,CASSIRGAGGRTEAFF
-,-,TRBJ1-2,TRBV5-1,TGCGCCAGCAGCTTGGTGGAGGACAACTTCTATGGCTACACCTTC,CASSLVEDNFYGYTF
-,many,TRBJ1-4,TRBV12-5,TGTGCTAGTTTGGCCTCGTGGAAACTGTTTTTT,CASLASWKLFF
-,-,TRBJ1-5,TRBV20-1,TGCAGTGCCCTCGGCCAGGTCGGGCAGCCCCAGCATTTT,CSALGQVGQPQHF
-,many,TRBJ2-1,TRBV11-3,TGTGCCAGCAGCTTATCATCAGGATACAATGAGCAGTTCTTC,CASSLSSGYNEQFF
-,many,TRBJ1-2,TRBV20-1,TGCAGTGCTGGGAAGGGCCCTAACTATGGCTACACCTTC,CSAGKGPNYGYTF
-,few,TRBJ1-2,TRBV25-1,TGTGCCAGCATCACTGGCTACACCTTC,CASITGYTF
-,-,TRBJ2-1,TRBV19,TGTGCCACCTCCCGAGCGGCCGACTACAATGAGCAGTTCTTC,CATSRAADYNEQFF
-,many,TRBJ1-1,TRBV28,TGTGCCAGCAGGCCGGGGGGGGGGTACACTGAAGCTTTCTTT,CASRPGGGYTEAFF
-,-,TRBJ2-1,TRBV5-1,TGCGCCAGCAGCCTCCAGGGGCATGAGCAGTTCTTC,CASSLQGHEQFF
-,many,TRBJ2-2,TRBV6-1,TGTGCCAGCAGGGGGACCGGGGAGCTGTTTTTT,CASRGTGELFF
TRBD2,few,TRBJ2-1,TRBV24-1,TGTGCCACCAGTGAACTACCGGGACTAGCGGGGGGCGGCGGTGAGCAGTTCTTC,CATSELPGLAGGGGEQFF
-,few,TRBJ1-1,TRBV12-3/TRBV12-4,TGTGCCAGCAGCCGAATAAGGGACACTGAAGCTTTCTTT,CASSRIRDTEAFF
-,many,TRBJ1-5,TRBV13,TGTGCCAGCAGTAAGTACGGCAATCAGCCCCAGCATTTT,CASSKYGNQPQHF
TRBD1,-,TRBJ1-2,TRBV6-2/TRBV6-3,TGTGCCAGCAGACCAGGGGGGTACTATGGCTACAACTTC,CASRPGGYYGYNF
-,few,TRBJ2-3,TRBV7-9,TGTGCCAGCAGCTCCACTACCGGGAGAGTCACAGATACGCAGTATTTT,CASSSTTGRVTDTQYF
TRBD2,few,TRBJ2-7,TRBV2,TGTGCCAGCAAGGGGACTAGCGGGGAATACGAGCAGTACTTC,CASKGTSGEYEQYF
-,-,TRBJ2-2,TRBV14,TGTGCCAGCAGCCAAGTTGCGAGCACCGGGGAGCTGTTTTTT,CASSQVASTGELFF
-,many,TRBJ1-1,TRBV6-1,TGTGCCAGCATACCGGTCGGACTGAACACTGAAGCTTTCTTT,CASIPVGLNTEAFF
-,many,TRBJ2-1,TRBV18,TGTGCCAGCTCACCACTCCAGTACAATGAGCAGTTCTTC,CASSPLQYNEQFF
TRBD2,-,TRBJ2-1,TRBV20-1,TGCAGTTTGATAGGACTAGCCAATGAGCAGTTCTTC,CSLIGLANEQFF
TRBD2,-,TRBJ2-2,TRBV4-1,TGCGCCAGCAGCAAACGACTAGCGGGCAACACCGGGGAGCTGTTTTTT,CASSKRLAGNTGELFF
TRBD1,many,TRBJ2-7,TRBV5-5,TGTGCCAGCAGCTCCCCGGGACAGGCCCACGAGCAGTACTTC,CASSSPGQAHEQYF